These 8 T cell receptor beta chains share one sample of origin, sequenced in a study of T-cell memory formation after mild COVID-19. TCRdb reanalysed the 5' RACE reads using MiXCR and keeps one entry per CDR3 protein. The sample holds around 500,000 distinct CDR3 sequences, over 15% seen once. The sample comprised PBMCs or a T cell subset sorted from them (not recorded which). Every receptor here comes from an adult woman who had mild COVID-19 (a few samples of this study predate the infection). Cell type and time point are not known.

The chain combines TRBV5-4 with TRBJ2-1; 10 bases align to TRBD1. V was pared by 4 bases and J by 5 bases, with 6 bases of the junction left unmatched. The CDR3 extends over 15 amino acids. Germline-derived CDR1 and CDR2 are SGHNT and YYREEE (reference sequence). The CDR3 DNA is TGTGCCAGCAGCACGGGACAGGGGAGCAACAATGAGCAGTTCTTC. Its translation: CASSTGQGSNNEQFF.

The sample holds a few counts of this clonotype. The genes are TRBV29-1 and TRBJ1-5; D is uncertain. CDR1 and CDR2 (germline): SQVTM, ANQGSEA. V dropped 4 bases and J dropped 0 bases, with 7 bases sitting between them. CDR3 length equals 13 residues. CDR3 in DNA: TGCAGCGTTGGACGGGATAGCAATCAGCCCCAGCATTTT. Residues: CSVGRDSNQPQHF.

This chain connects TRBV10-3 to TRBJ2-5; 14 nucleotides match TRBD2. With V trimmed by 10 bases and J by 7 bases, 8 bases remained unmatched. Looked up from germline, CDR1 is ENHRY and CDR2 is SYGVKD. CDR3 length equals 14 residues. CDR3 sequence reads: CATGGLAGVGTQYF. CDR3 in DNA: TGTGCCACCGGGGGACTAGCGGGAGTAGGGACCCAGTACTTC.

This clonotype was recorded a few times. This chain links TRBV7-9 with TRBJ2-6; D gene ambiguous. Trimming took 5 bases from V and 4 from J, leaving 9 bases between them. This CDR3 contains 14 residues. Germline CDR1 and CDR2: SEHNR and FQNEAQ (reference sequence). The CDR3 reads CASSRVPGANVLTF. The CDR3 DNA is TGTGCCAGCAGCCGAGTGCCCGGGGCCAACGTCCTGACTTTC.

This clonotype has more than one count but fewer than ten. The genes are TRBV5-1 and TRBJ2-1; 10 bases agree with TRBD2. The trim removed 2 bases at V and 9 bases at J, leaving 11 bases unmatched. Germline assignment: CDR1 SGHRS and CDR2 YFSETQ. This CDR3 is built from 16 residues. The CDR3 loop reads CASSLSAGGMVGEQFF. The CDR3 DNA sequence: TGCGCCAGCAGCTTATCAGCGGGGGGGATGGTGGGTGAGCAGTTCTTC.

This clonotype was seen just once. Here the CDR3 DNA reads TGTGCCAGTAGTTGGACTAGCGGGATAACAGATACGCAGTATTTT. Translating gives CASSWTSGITDTQYF. The rearrangement joins TRBV19 to TRBJ2-3, with 12 bases that match TRBD2. J gave up 3 bases and V 5 bases, and 3 bases lay outside the gene matches. The CDR3 covers 15 residues. The V gene's germline CDR1 is LNHDA and CDR2 SQIVND (reference sequence).

This sequence joins TRBV6-1 and TRBJ1-6, with D perhaps TRBD1 (6 bases). Trimming cost V 4 bases and J 9 bases, with 16 bases left between them. CDR3 size: 15 residues. Germline CDR1 reads MNHNS; CDR2 reads SASEGT. The CDR3 DNA reads TGTGCCAGCAGTGGGGTAGGGGGTATTGGTTCACCCCTCCACTTT. Translated, it gives CASSGVGGIGSPLHF.

This clonotype has a handful of counts. V is TRBV28 and J is TRBJ2-7, with 8 bases fitting TRBD1. Losses at the gene ends were 5 bases for V and 0 bases for J; bases not matched to a gene: 9. Germline V gene sequence: CDR1 MDHEN, CDR2 SYDVKM. The CDR3 has 16 amino acids. CDR3 protein: CASSTPDRASSYEQYF. The CDR3, as DNA: TGTGCCAGCAGTACCCCGGACAGGGCTAGCTCCTACGAGCAGTACTTC.